The 20 T cell receptor beta chains below all came from one sample that was sequenced in a study of cytomegalovirus exposure and HLA in healthy donors. With 60 Vbeta and 13 Jbeta primers, the PCR was carried out. Sequenced by immunoSEQ multiplex PCR; TCRdb stores in-frame clones only, minus some. The sample lists fewer than 130,000 clones, around 85% seen once, with about 1.8% in the top ten. Sequenced material: PBMCs. The receptors originated from a man in his forties or fifties in good health and CMV-seronegative.

The chain carries TRBV21-1 and TRBJ1-5; the D segment call TRBD1 is taken from the table without a DNA check. TRBV21-1 is a recognized pseudogene. The length of the CDR3 is 13 residues. The CDR3 here is CASTDSGNQPQHF. CDR3 DNA sequence: TGTGCCAGCACCGACAGCGGCAATCAGCCCCAGCATTTT.

This rearrangement joins TRBV20-1 to TRBJ2-6; D ambiguous. Germline V CDR1 and CDR2: DFQATT, SNEGSKA (reference sequence). CDR3 length equals 11 residues. The CDR3 DNA follows: TGCAGCCCTTCTGGGGCCAACGTCCTGACTTTC. It specifies CSPSGANVLTF.

The chain is built from TRBV18 and TRBJ2-3; 10 nucleotides align to TRBD2. Trimming cost V 3 bases and J 6 bases; bases outside gene matches: 15. This CDR3 is built from 18 residues. Germline assignment: CDR1 KGHSH and CDR2 LQKENI. As DNA, the CDR3 is TGTGCCAGCTCACCTCGGGGTATAGCGGGGGGCAACGACGATACGCAGTATTTT. This encodes CASSPRGIAGGNDDTQYF.

The gene calls are TRBV6-6 and TRBJ2-5, with D tentatively TRBD2 (6 bases). Between the trimmed V and J ends, which lost 4 bases and 4 bases, there was a span of 13 bases. CDR1 is MNHNY and CDR2 is SVGAGI in the germline V gene (reference sequence). The CDR3 has 14 residues. The CDR3 DNA is TGTGCCAGCAGTTCCTACGGGGGTGTAGAGACCCAGTACTTC. Amino acids: CASSSYGGVETQYF.

This rearrangement joins TRBV7-2 to TRBJ1-2; 7 bases are shared with TRBD1. The CDR3 consists of 16 residues. Unmatched junction bases numbered 10, after V lost 4 bases and J lost 2 bases. CDR1 and CDR2 (germline): SGHTA, FQGNSA. CDR3 residues: CASSSPQDRQNYGYTF. CDR3 nucleotide sequence: TGTGCCAGCAGCTCTCCCCAGGACAGGCAAAACTATGGCTACACCTTC.

In DNA form, the CDR3 reads TGTGCCAGCACCACAACAGGGACCGAGCAGTACTTC. Translating it yields CASTTTGTEQYF. The V gene is TRBV2, the J gene TRBJ2-7; D might be TRBD1 (6 bases). The CDR3 length is 12 residues. The germline CDR1 and CDR2 sequences are SNHLY and FYNNEI. V was cut by 7 bases and J by 6 bases, with 13 bases left in between.

The J gene is TRBJ2-5, the V gene TRBV9; the match to TRBD2 covers 10 bases. With 2 bases clipped from V and 4 bases from J, the junction kept 8 bases outside the gene matches. Germline V gene data show CDR1 as SGDLS and CDR2 as YYNGEE. The CDR3 extends over 16 amino acids. The CDR3 here is CASSVPRSGGLETQYF. The CDR3 DNA is TGTGCCAGCAGCGTCCCCCGTAGCGGGGGGCTAGAGACCCAGTACTTC. Looking up the rest from reference TRBV9 and TRBJ2-5 gives the full variable domain: DSGVTQTPKHLITATGQRVTLRCSPRSGDLSVYWYQQSLDQGLQFLIQYYNGEERAKGNILERFSAQQFPDLHSELNLSSLELGDSALYFCASSVPRSGGLETQYFGPGTRLLVL.

Remarks on this clone: At the DNA level, this CDR3 is encoded by other sequences in the same sample as well. The chain carries TRBV28 and TRBJ1-2; no clear D. Germline lookup yields CDR1 MDHEN and CDR2 SYDVKM. With 3 bases removed from V and 2 bases from J, the gap between germline ends came to 7 bases. The CDR3 is 13 residues long. The DNA of the CDR3 is TGTGCCAGCAGTTTGGGCCCAAACTATGGCTACACCTTC. Translating gives CASSLGPNYGYTF.

The genes are TRBV9 and TRBJ2-6; D not certain. V lost 0 bases to trimming and J lost 0 bases, with 4 bases between them. The CDR3 loop spans 15 amino acids. Germline V lookup: CDR1 SGDLS, CDR2 YYNGEE. The chain's CDR3 is CASSVVLSGANVLTF. DNA of the CDR3: TGTGCCAGCAGCGTAGTCCTCTCTGGGGCCAACGTCCTGACTTTC. The full variable domain, with the rest looked up from reference TRBV9 and TRBJ2-6, is DSGVTQTPKHLITATGQRVTLRCSPRSGDLSVYWYQQSLDQGLQFLIQYYNGEERAKGNILERFSAQQFPDLHSELNLSSLELGDSALYFCASSVVLSGANVLTFGAGSRLTVL.

Notes on this clone: The same CDR3 also results from other DNA sequences found in this sample. The rearrangement joins TRBV4-1 to TRBJ2-7; 10 bases are a match to TRBD2. J was trimmed by 4 bases and V by 5 bases; bases with no gene match: 2. CDR3 length: 13 amino acids. Per the germline V gene, CDR1 is MGHRA and CDR2 is YSYEKL. CDR3 DNA sequence: TGCGCCAGCAGCGCTAGCGGGGGTTACGAGCAGTACTTC. It translates to CASSASGGYEQYF.

This chain joins TRBV6-1 and TRBJ1-5; 7 positions agree with TRBD1. The CDR3 runs 17 residues. Per the germline V gene, CDR1 is MNHNS and CDR2 is SASEGT. Unmatched junction bases numbered 11, after V lost 3 bases and J lost 3 bases. The CDR3 spells CASSDFHRDSYNQPQHF. CDR3 DNA: TGTGCCAGCAGTGACTTCCACCGGGACAGCTACAATCAGCCCCAGCATTTT.

This clone has more than one count but fewer than ten. The V and J genes are TRBV5-6 and TRBJ1-4, with unresolved D. V was clipped by 2 bases and J by 0 bases, with 11 bases between them. The length of the CDR3 is 16 residues. The germline V gene encodes CDR1 SGHDT and CDR2 YYEEEE. The CDR3 reads CASSLRENPTNEKLFF. The CDR3 DNA sequence: TGTGCCAGCAGCTTAAGAGAGAATCCAACTAATGAAAAACTGTTTTTT.

V and J are TRBV5-4 and TRBJ2-7; D gene unclear. Germline assignment: CDR1 SGHNT and CDR2 YYREEE (reference sequence). V was pared by 3 bases and J by 1 base, with 8 bases between. This CDR3 comprises 13 residues. CDR3 nucleotides: TGTGCCAGCAGCTCCCCCTTGTCCTACGAGCAGTACTTC. Residues: CASSSPLSYEQYF.

The CDR3 is CASSPGTSRETQYF. CDR3 in DNA: TGTGCCAGCAGCCCCGGGACTAGCAGAGAGACCCAGTACTTC. The genes are TRBV7-9 and TRBJ2-5, with TRBD2 identical over 9 bases. Germline V gene lookup returns CDR1 SEHNR and CDR2 FQNEAQ (reference sequence). The CDR3 consists of 14 residues. Losses at the gene ends were 5 bases for V and 4 bases for J; bases not matched to a gene: 5.

The chain joins TRBV7-8 to TRBJ2-7; 9 bases are a match to TRBD2. The CDR3 contains 14 residues. Germline V gene lookup returns CDR1 SGHVS and CDR2 FQNEAQ. Germline trimming cut 5 bases from V and 2 bases from J; bases unmatched to any gene: 4. CDR3 nucleotide sequence: TGTGCCAGCAGCCGTAGCGGGGGTACCTACGAGCAGTACTTC. As protein: CASSRSGGTYEQYF.

The chain carries TRBV29-1 and TRBJ1-2, with 7 positions matching TRBD1. J was trimmed by 2 bases and V by 6 bases; bases with no gene match: 6. CDR1 SQVTM and CDR2 ANQGSEA come from the germline V gene. This CDR3 has 13 residues. The CDR3 protein is CSVRGPGNYGYTF. The CDR3 bases are TGCAGCGTAAGGGGGCCCGGGAACTATGGCTACACCTTC. The whole variable domain, remainder taken from reference TRBV29-1 and TRBJ1-2, is SAVISQKPSRDICQRGTSLTIQCQVDSQVTMMFWYRQQPGQSLTLIATANQGSEATYESGFVIDKFPISRPNLTFSTLTVSNMSPEDSSIYLCSVRGPGNYGYTFGSGTRLTVV.

The rearrangement joins TRBV10-3 to TRBJ2-5, with D possibly being TRBD2 (5 bases). This CDR3 is built from 16 residues. The germline V gene has CDR1 ENHRY and CDR2 SYGVKD. The germline V and J ends were trimmed by 2 bases and 5 bases, with 18 bases remaining between them. Here the CDR3 DNA reads TGTGCCATCAGTGAGGTAGGGCCAGGAGGTCGGGAGACCCAGTACTTC. Protein sequence: CAISEVGPGGRETQYF.

As DNA, the CDR3 is TGTGCCAGCAGTTCCGGACTGACAGGGGATGGAAACACCATATATTTT. Translating it yields CASSSGLTGDGNTIYF. The gene calls are TRBV6-6 and TRBJ1-3; 8 bases are a match to TRBD1. J was trimmed by 3 bases and V by 4 bases; bases with no gene match: 8. In germline, CDR1 is MNHNY, CDR2 SVGAGI (reference sequence). CDR3 length: 16 amino acids.

The chain uses TRBV7-2 and TRBJ2-2; TRBD1 matches 7 bases. V was pared by 1 base and J by 2 bases, with 4 bases of the junction left unmatched. Germline V gene lookup returns CDR1 SGHTA and CDR2 FQGNSA. The CDR3 extends over 16 amino acids. The chain's CDR3 is CASSLGRDRNTGELFF. The CDR3 DNA sequence: TGTGCCAGCAGCTTAGGCCGGGACAGAAACACCGGGGAGCTGTTTTTT.

This clone was counted a few times. V usage is TRBV7-9 and J usage is TRBJ1-1, with TRBD1 as a possible D gene (6 bases). Germline lookup yields CDR1 SEHNR and CDR2 FQNEAQ (reference sequence). The CDR3 loop spans 14 amino acids. Trimming left V 3 bases short and J 5 bases short, with 13 bases between. This CDR3 is CASSFRGAGTEAFF. CDR3 DNA sequence: TGTGCCAGCAGCTTTCGGGGGGCTGGAACTGAAGCTTTCTTT.